Listed below are T cell receptor beta chains from one sample, sequenced in a study of shared clonotypes between healthy human individuals. The repertoire was sequenced with immunoSEQ multiplex PCR; TCRdb's copy has only in-frame clones and lacks some. The sample records some 500,000 clones, 79% being singletons. Sequencing input: PBMCs. The receptors derive from a woman aged 40 to 50 in good health. Some clones in this sample may be carry-over from other donors' samples. Each CDR3 is given with its conserved first and last residue. Fields, in order: D gene, clone size, V gene, J gene, CDR3 DNA, CDR3 protein. D genes are given only for firm matches. For some rows the clone size is stated as once, few or many, or as a class when expanded; others skip it.

d_call: NA; clone_size: few; v_call: TRBV7-7; j_call: TRBJ2-2; cdr3_nt: TGTGCTAGCAGCGCGCGTCGGATCGGTCAGGGCACCGGGGAGCTGTTTTTT; cdr3_aa: CASSARRIGQGTGELFF
d_call: NA; clone_size: NA; v_call: TRBV5-5; j_call: TRBJ2-3; cdr3_nt: TGTGCCAGCAGCTCCAGCGGTACCACAGATACGCAGTATTTT; cdr3_aa: CASSSSGTTDTQYF
d_call: TRBD2; clone_size: few; v_call: TRBV7-8; j_call: TRBJ2-7; cdr3_nt: TGTGCCAGCGGGGAGCGGGAGGGCCTATACGAGCAGTACTTC; cdr3_aa: CASGEREGLYEQYF
d_call: NA; clone_size: NA; v_call: TRBV21-1; j_call: TRBJ1-1; cdr3_nt: TGTGCCAGCAGCAAAGCATCGGGTCGTACTGAAGCTTTCTTT; cdr3_aa: CASSKASGRTEAFF
d_call: NA; clone_size: NA; v_call: TRBV5-1; j_call: TRBJ1-1; cdr3_nt: TGCGCCAGCAGCGGATGGACACCCCGGGAGGGCACTGAAGCTTTCTTT; cdr3_aa: CASSGWTPREGTEAFF
d_call: NA; clone_size: NA; v_call: TRBV2; j_call: TRBJ1-1; cdr3_nt: TGTGCCAGCAATCCTGGGGGGGGCTACACTGAAGCTTTCTTT; cdr3_aa: CASNPGGGYTEAFF
d_call: NA; clone_size: few; v_call: TRBV7-2; j_call: TRBJ1-2; cdr3_nt: TGTGCCAGCAGCTTTCCCCGACTGGGCTACACCTTC; cdr3_aa: CASSFPRLGYTF
d_call: NA; clone_size: NA; v_call: TRBV15; j_call: TRBJ1-2; cdr3_nt: TGTGCCACCAGCAGAGATCAGCGGGTATCAGATGGCTACACCTTC; cdr3_aa: CATSRDQRVSDGYTF
d_call: NA; clone_size: NA; v_call: TRBV5-1; j_call: TRBJ1-5; cdr3_nt: TGCGCCAGCAGCCCTGACACTTTTGATCAGCCCCAGCATTTT; cdr3_aa: CASSPDTFDQPQHF
d_call: NA; clone_size: NA; v_call: TRBV10-1; j_call: TRBJ2-3; cdr3_nt: TGCGCCACCAGGGAATCGGGCACAGATACGCAGTATTTT; cdr3_aa: CATRESGTDTQYF
d_call: TRBD2; clone_size: NA; v_call: TRBV2; j_call: TRBJ2-7; cdr3_nt: TGTGCCAGCAGTGGTTTAGCGGGAGGGCCGTGGTCCTACGAGCAGTACTTC; cdr3_aa: CASSGLAGGPWSYEQYF
d_call: NA; clone_size: NA; v_call: TRBV11-3; j_call: TRBJ2-3; cdr3_nt: TGTGCCAGCAGCCCGCAAATCACAGATACGCAGTATTTT; cdr3_aa: CASSPQITDTQYF
d_call: NA; clone_size: NA; v_call: TRBV29-1; j_call: TRBJ2-5; cdr3_nt: TGCAGCGTTGCGGCTCAGCCCCAAGAGACCCAGTACTTC; cdr3_aa: CSVAAQPQETQYF
d_call: NA; clone_size: few; v_call: TRBV10-3; j_call: TRBJ2-3; cdr3_nt: TGTGCCACGGCCGGGCTCGTGGGCACAGATACGCAGTATTTT; cdr3_aa: CATAGLVGTDTQYF
d_call: NA; clone_size: NA; v_call: TRBV5-6; j_call: TRBJ1-1; cdr3_nt: TGTGCCAGCAGCTTGGACCCAGACTGGGAAGCTTTCTTT; cdr3_aa: CASSLDPDWEAFF
d_call: NA; clone_size: NA; v_call: TRBV29-1; j_call: TRBJ2-7; cdr3_nt: TGCAGCGTTTCCGGGAGTTCCTACGAGCAGTACTTC; cdr3_aa: CSVSGSSYEQYF
d_call: NA; clone_size: NA; v_call: TRBV5-4; j_call: TRBJ2-3; cdr3_nt: TGTGCCAGCAGCTTGGGGGCCGCTAGCACAGATACGCAGTATTTT; cdr3_aa: CASSLGAASTDTQYF
d_call: TRBD1; clone_size: NA; v_call: TRBV28; j_call: TRBJ1-2; cdr3_nt: TGTGCCAGCACCGCCGGACAGGGGGCAGGGAACTATGGCTACACCTTC; cdr3_aa: CASTAGQGAGNYGYTF
d_call: NA; clone_size: NA; v_call: TRBV28; j_call: TRBJ2-7; cdr3_nt: TGTGCCAGCACCGATCAGGACAGATTCTCCTACGAGCAGTACTTC; cdr3_aa: CASTDQDRFSYEQYF
d_call: NA; clone_size: once; v_call: TRBV5-4; j_call: TRBJ2-1; cdr3_nt: TGTGCCAGCAGCTTGGCGGGCCGAAATGAGCAGTTCTTC; cdr3_aa: CASSLAGRNEQFF
d_call: TRBD2; clone_size: NA; v_call: TRBV19; j_call: TRBJ2-7; cdr3_nt: TGTGCCAGTAGTAGAACTAGCGGAACCTTTTACGAGCAGTACTTC; cdr3_aa: CASSRTSGTFYEQYF
d_call: TRBD2; clone_size: NA; v_call: TRBV27; j_call: TRBJ2-7; cdr3_nt: TGTGCCAGCAGTCCGGGACTAGGGAGCTCCTACGAGCAGTACTTC; cdr3_aa: CASSPGLGSSYEQYF
d_call: NA; clone_size: once; v_call: TRBV7-3; j_call: TRBJ2-1; cdr3_nt: TGTGCCAGCAGTAGGGAGACAGGACTATACAATGAGCAGTTCTTC; cdr3_aa: CASSRETGLYNEQFF
d_call: TRBD2; clone_size: NA; v_call: TRBV28; j_call: TRBJ2-1; cdr3_nt: TGTGCCAGCAGTTTATTCCCGAAGCGGGAGGGACGGAATGAGCAGTTCTTC; cdr3_aa: CASSLFPKREGRNEQFF
d_call: TRBD2; clone_size: many; v_call: TRBV5-1; j_call: TRBJ2-2; cdr3_nt: TGCGCCAGCAGCTTGGCTAGCGGGAGGGCCACCGGGGAGCTGTTTTTT; cdr3_aa: CASSLASGRATGELFF
d_call: TRBD1; clone_size: NA; v_call: TRBV29-1; j_call: TRBJ2-7; cdr3_nt: TGCAGCGTCGGGAACCAGGGGGACGAGCAGTACTTC; cdr3_aa: CSVGNQGDEQYF
d_call: TRBD2; clone_size: NA; v_call: TRBV7-2; j_call: TRBJ2-1; cdr3_nt: TGTGCCAGCAGCCCTGGTGGCGGGAGCTCCTACAATGAGCAGTTCTTC; cdr3_aa: CASSPGGGSSYNEQFF